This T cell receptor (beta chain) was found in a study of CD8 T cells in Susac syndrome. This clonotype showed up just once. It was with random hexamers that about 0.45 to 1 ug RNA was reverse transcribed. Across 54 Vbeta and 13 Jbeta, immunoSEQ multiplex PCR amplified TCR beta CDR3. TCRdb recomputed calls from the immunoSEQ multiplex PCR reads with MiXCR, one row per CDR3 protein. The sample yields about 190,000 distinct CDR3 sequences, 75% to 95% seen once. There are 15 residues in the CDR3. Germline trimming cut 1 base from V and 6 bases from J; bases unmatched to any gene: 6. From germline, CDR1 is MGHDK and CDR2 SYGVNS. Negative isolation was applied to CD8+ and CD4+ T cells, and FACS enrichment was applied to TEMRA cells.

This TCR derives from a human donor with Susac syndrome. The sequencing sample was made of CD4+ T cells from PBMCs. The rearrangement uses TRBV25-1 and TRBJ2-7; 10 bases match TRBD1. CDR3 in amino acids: CASSELGDRGAEQYF. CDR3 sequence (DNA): TGTGCCAGCAGTGAATTAGGGGACAGGGGTGCCGAGCAGTACTTC.